This TCR beta chain emerged from a study of shared clonotypes between healthy human individuals. As for the study in general: Each donor's CD8 memory used one plate, CD8 naive two, each CD4 subset three. Study-wide results and caveats: The sharing of 4.5% to 5% of naive CD4 clonotypes was seen across a handful of donors.

Germline V CDR1 and CDR2: MGHDK, SYGVNS. Trimming cost V 2 bases and J 5 bases; bases outside gene matches: 8. The CDR3 consists of 17 residues. This clone came up once. Its antigen is undetermined. The authors distributed each subset's genomic DNA evenly over several immunoSEQ plates. Sorted subsets were amplified in replicate PCRs using around 200 ng DNA, roughly 30,000 T cell genomes. Profiled with immunoSEQ multiplex PCR; TCRdb holds only in-frame clones, not every one. The sample includes over a million clones, approximately 80% of them seen just once. The material sequenced was memory CD4+ T cells from PBMCs. Subset of the sample: CD45RA-negative fraction. The TCR comes from a man aged 18 to 35 in good health. Some clones in this sample may be carry-over from other donors' samples. J is TRBJ1-4 and V is TRBV25-1; 10 positions match TRBD1. DNA of the CDR3: TGTGCCAGCAGTGAAGACCCGCGGGACAGGGGAAATGAAAAACTGTTTTTT. This codes for CASSEDPRDRGNEKLFF. The full variable domain, in which reference TRBV25-1 and TRBJ1-4 provide the parts outside the CDR3, is EADIYQTPRYLVIGTGKKITLECSQTMGHDKMYWYQQDPGMELHLIHYSYGVNSTEKGDLSSESTVSRIRTEHFPLTLESARPSHTSQYLCASSEDPRDRGNEKLFFGSGTQLSVL.